Below, 12 T cell receptor beta chains from the same sample are listed, as sequenced in a study of OX40 agonist ivuxolimab in advanced cancers. The library relied on the immunoSEQ multiplex PCR assay. TCRdb re-hosts the immuneACCESS table, in-frame sequences only. Its copies lack some clones; in the studies checked, an unresolved V gene accounts for under half of them, and the cause for the rest is not known. The sample table contains around 30,000 clones; only one count was recorded for roughly 84% of them. The ten largest clones represent roughly 21% of the sample. Sample: CD4+ or CD8+ T cells sorted from blood, taken in a trial of the OX40 agonist ivuxolimab. The receptors here all came from an adult with an advanced solid tumor such as melanoma, head and neck, liver or kidney cancer.

The chain combines TRBV5-1 with TRBJ1-2; D ambiguous. CDR3 size: 14 residues. Per germline, CDR1 SGHRS and CDR2 YFSETQ. Trimming removed 1 base from V and 5 bases from J, with 12 bases in between. CDR3 nucleotides: TGCGCCAGCAGCTTGAACTCCCTAGGATATGGCTACACCTTC. Its translation: CASSLNSLGYGYTF.

V is TRBV23-1 and J is TRBJ2-2, with TRBD1 as a possible D gene (5 bases). TRBV23-1 is assigned to the ORF class and has an uncertain function. The CDR3 contains 15 residues. V lost 2 bases to trimming and J lost 5 bases, with 12 bases between them. The CDR3 nucleotides read TGCGCCAGCAGTCAACCCTGCAGGGAAACCGGGGAGCTGTTTTTT. It codes for CASSQPCRETGELFF.

The chain is built from TRBV4-3 and TRBJ2-6; TRBD1 is a possible D gene (6 bases). Trimming removed 0 bases at V and 2 bases at J, with 17 bases between. The CDR3 has 19 residues. CDR1 is LGHNA, CDR2 YSLEER, per germline. The CDR3 region has the DNA TGCGCCAGCAGCCAAGATCCAAGCCAACAGGGACCTGGGGCCAACGTCCTGACTTTC. Translating it yields CASSQDPSQQGPGANVLTF.

V gene TRBV19 combines with J gene TRBJ2-5; a weak D match, TRBD1 (6 bases). Per germline, CDR1 LNHDA and CDR2 SQIVND (reference sequence). V dropped 8 bases and J dropped 2 bases, with 12 bases sitting between them. The length of the CDR3 is 13 residues. This CDR3 reads CASSPGHQETQYF. The DNA for the CDR3 is TGTGCCAGTTCTCCGGGACATCAAGAGACCCAGTACTTC.

The chain joins TRBV9 to TRBJ1-5; tentatively, D is TRBD1 (6 bases). Looked up from germline, CDR1 is SGDLS and CDR2 is YYNGEE. V lost 4 bases and J 3 bases, leaving 29 bases between the germline ends. The CDR3 loop spans 20 amino acids. The CDR3 protein is CASSPAQSPQGGGANQPQHF. The CDR3 DNA reads TGTGCCAGCAGCCCCGCACAGTCCCCACAAGGGGGAGGGGCCAATCAGCCCCAGCATTTT.

This chain connects TRBV30 to TRBJ2-2; D possibly corresponds to TRBD1 (6 bases). The ends were cut back, 2 bases at V and 4 bases at J, with 8 bases in the middle. The CDR3 is 13 amino acids. Germline lookup yields CDR1 GTSNPN and CDR2 SVGIG (reference sequence). CDR3 DNA sequence: TGTGCCTGGAGTAGGGGGATCACCGGGGAGCTGTTTTTT. This codes for CAWSRGITGELFF. The whole variable domain, remainder taken from reference TRBV30 and TRBJ2-2, is SQTIHQWPATLVQPVGSPLSLECTVEGTSNPNLYWYRQAAGRGLQLLFYSVGIGQISSEVPQNLSASRPQDRQFILSSKKLLLSDSGFYLCAWSRGITGELFFGEGSRLTVL.

This chain joins TRBV27 and TRBJ2-7, with D perhaps matching TRBD2 (6 bases). The CDR3 covers 12 residues. V lost 3 bases to trimming and J lost 6 bases, with 9 bases between them. The germline V gene encodes CDR1 MNHEY and CDR2 SMNVEV (reference sequence). In DNA, the CDR3 is TGTGCCAGCAGTTTGGGGCGGGGCGAGCAGTACTTC. Translation gives CASSLGRGEQYF.

The J gene is TRBJ2-4, the V gene TRBV5-1; the match to TRBD1 covers 8 bases. The J segment lost 5 bases and the V segment lost 4 bases, leaving 5 bases of the junction unmatched. The CDR3 spans 14 residues. Germline-derived CDR1 and CDR2 are SGHRS and YFSETQ. In DNA form, the CDR3 reads TGCGCCAGCAGCCCGGGGACAGGACAAAACATTCAGTACTTC. Encoded protein: CASSPGTGQNIQYF.

CDR3 in amino acids: CASSQDGNEQFF. The CDR3 region has the DNA TGTGCCAGCAGCCAAGATGGCAATGAGCAGTTCTTC. The genes are TRBV14 and TRBJ2-1; no reliable D call. The V end lost 0 bases, the J end lost 6 bases, and 3 bases lay between the germline ends. The germline gives CDR1 SGHDN, CDR2 FVKESK. The CDR3 consists of 12 residues.

V is TRBV5-1 and J is TRBJ1-5, with D possibly TRBD1 on 6 matching bases. CDR1 SGHRS and CDR2 YFSETQ come from the germline V gene. V lost 0 bases and J 7 bases, leaving 14 bases between the germline ends. The CDR3 is 15 amino acids. The CDR3 reads CASSLEGGRQQPQHF. The CDR3 nucleotides read TGCGCCAGCAGCTTGGAGGGGGGCCGGCAGCAGCCCCAGCATTTT.

The V gene is TRBV29-1, the J gene TRBJ2-3; D tentatively reads TRBD1 or TRBD2 (5 bases each). Germline values: CDR1 SQVTM, CDR2 ANQGSEA. Trimming cost V 1 base and J 7 bases, with 24 bases left between them. The CDR3 contains 17 residues. The DNA of the CDR3 is TGCAGCGTTGAAGGGACGTCCCGGGACGACGGGCCATATACGCAGTATTTT. Translation gives CSVEGTSRDDGPYTQYF.

This chain joins TRBV4-1 and TRBJ1-5; the D gene is possibly TRBD1 (6 bases). Germline CDR1 MGHRA, CDR2 YSYEKL. Trimming took 3 bases from V and 2 from J, leaving 11 bases between them. The CDR3 sequence is 15 residues long. CDR3 DNA sequence: TGCGCCAGCAGCCAGACAGGTAACGGCAATCAGCCCCAGCATTTT. It codes for CASSQTGNGNQPQHF.